The clone carrying this TCR beta chain was detected a few times. The antigen is undetermined. This record belongs to a study of T-cell reconstitution after alpha-beta-depleted transplantation in children. Study conclusions and caveats: Surviving recipient T cells and thymic progenitors accounted for the high day-60 TCRbeta diversity observed in some patients. Several hundred expanded graft clones reportedly gave rise to the alpha-beta T cells present about two months after transplant.

V lost 0 bases and J lost 7, with 12 bases in between. This CDR3 has 14 amino acids. Germline CDR1 is MNHEY and CDR2 is SVGAGI. Preparation of the TCRbeta library involved a method that used unique molecular identifiers. TCRdb passed the PCR reads through MiXCR, listing each CDR3 protein once. There are some 120,000 distinct CDR3 sequences in the sample; roughly 23% occur only once, and over 9.5% lies in the top ten. The material was PBMCs, mostly from graft donor cells, obtained 180 days after TCRalphabeta/CD19-depleted stem cell transplant. The chain joins TRBV6-5 to TRBJ1-1; a weak D match, TRBD1 (5 bases). This receptor was taken from a male patient aged 2 to 9 who had a stem cell transplant for chronic granulomatous disease, so the T cells may come from the graft donor. CDR3 in amino acids: CASSYSPTDLEAFF. The DNA for the CDR3 is TGTGCCAGCAGTTACTCCCCGACAGACCTTGAAGCTTTCTTT.